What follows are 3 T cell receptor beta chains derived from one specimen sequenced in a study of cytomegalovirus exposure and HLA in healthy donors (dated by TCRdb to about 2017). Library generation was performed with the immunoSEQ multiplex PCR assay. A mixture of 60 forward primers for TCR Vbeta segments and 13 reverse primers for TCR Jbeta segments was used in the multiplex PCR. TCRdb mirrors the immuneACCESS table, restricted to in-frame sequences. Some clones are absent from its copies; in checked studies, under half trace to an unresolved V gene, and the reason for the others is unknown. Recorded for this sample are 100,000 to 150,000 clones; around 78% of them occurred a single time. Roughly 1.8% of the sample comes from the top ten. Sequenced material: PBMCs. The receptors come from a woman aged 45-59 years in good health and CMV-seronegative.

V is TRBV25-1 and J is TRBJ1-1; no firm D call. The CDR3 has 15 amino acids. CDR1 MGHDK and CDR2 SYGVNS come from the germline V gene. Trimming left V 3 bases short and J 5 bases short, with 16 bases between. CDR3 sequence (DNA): TGTGCCAGCAGTGAGCGCGGGCGAGTGGGGACTGAAGCTTTCTTT. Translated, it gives CASSERGRVGTEAFF.

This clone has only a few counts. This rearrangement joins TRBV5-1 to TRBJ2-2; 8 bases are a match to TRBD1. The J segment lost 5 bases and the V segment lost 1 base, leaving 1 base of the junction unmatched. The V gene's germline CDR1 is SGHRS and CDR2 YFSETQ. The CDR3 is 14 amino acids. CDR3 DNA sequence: TGCGCCAGCAGCTTGAGACAGGGGACCGGGGAGCTGTTTTTT. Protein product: CASSLRQGTGELFF.

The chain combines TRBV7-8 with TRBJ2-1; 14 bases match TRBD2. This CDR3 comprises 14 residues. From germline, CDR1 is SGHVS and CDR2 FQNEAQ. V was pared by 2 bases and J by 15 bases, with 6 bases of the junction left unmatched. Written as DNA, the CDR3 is TGTGCCAGCAGCTTATCGGGACTAGCGGGAGTATCGTTCTTC. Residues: CASSLSGLAGVSFF.